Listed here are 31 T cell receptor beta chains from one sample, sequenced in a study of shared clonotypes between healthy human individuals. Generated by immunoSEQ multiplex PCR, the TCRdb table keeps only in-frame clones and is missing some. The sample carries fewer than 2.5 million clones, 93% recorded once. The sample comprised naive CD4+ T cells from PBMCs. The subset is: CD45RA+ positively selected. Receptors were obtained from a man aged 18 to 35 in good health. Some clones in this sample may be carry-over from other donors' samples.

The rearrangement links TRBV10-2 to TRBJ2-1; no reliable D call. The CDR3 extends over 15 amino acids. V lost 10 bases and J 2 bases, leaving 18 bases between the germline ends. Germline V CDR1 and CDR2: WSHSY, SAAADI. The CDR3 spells CATRLSVAAYNEQFF. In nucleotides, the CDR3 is TGCGCCACACGACTGTCCGTGGCAGCCTACAATGAGCAGTTCTTC.

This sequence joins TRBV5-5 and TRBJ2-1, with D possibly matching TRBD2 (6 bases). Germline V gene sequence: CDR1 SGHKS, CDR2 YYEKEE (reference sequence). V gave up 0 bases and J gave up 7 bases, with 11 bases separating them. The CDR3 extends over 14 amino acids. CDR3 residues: CASSLGLGRNEQFF. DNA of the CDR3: TGTGCCAGCAGCTTGGGACTAGGACGGAATGAGCAGTTCTTC.

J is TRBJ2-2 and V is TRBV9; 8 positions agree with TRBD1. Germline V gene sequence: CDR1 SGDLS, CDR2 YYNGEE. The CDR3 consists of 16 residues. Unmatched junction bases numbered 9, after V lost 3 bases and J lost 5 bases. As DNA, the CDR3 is TGTGCCAGCAGCGAACTCTCAGGGGGCGCGACCGGGGAGCTGTTTTTT. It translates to CASSELSGGATGELFF.

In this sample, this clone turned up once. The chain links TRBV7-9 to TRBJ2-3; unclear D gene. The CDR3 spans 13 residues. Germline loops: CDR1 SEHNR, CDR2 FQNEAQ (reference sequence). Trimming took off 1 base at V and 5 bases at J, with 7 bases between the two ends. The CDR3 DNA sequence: TGTGCCAGCAGCTTAGATCAGGAAGATACGCAGTATTTT. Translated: CASSLDQEDTQYF. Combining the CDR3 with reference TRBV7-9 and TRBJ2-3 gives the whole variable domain DTGVSQNPRHKITKRGQNVTFRCDPISEHNRLYWYRQTLGQGPEFLTYFQNEAQLEKSRLLSDRFSAERPKGSFSTLEIQRTEQGDSAMYLCASSLDQEDTQYFGPGTRLTVL.

The CDR3 reads CASSSGLAVYNEQFF. The CDR3 region has the DNA TGTGCCAGCAGTTCGGGACTAGCGGTCTACAATGAGCAGTTCTTC. The rearrangement uses TRBV5-6 and TRBJ2-1; 11 nucleotides align to TRBD2. The J segment lost 3 bases and the V segment lost 5 bases, leaving 4 bases of the junction unmatched. Looked up from germline, CDR1 is SGHDT and CDR2 is YYEEEE. The CDR3 has 15 amino acids. The whole variable domain, remainder taken from reference TRBV5-6 and TRBJ2-1, is DAGVTQSPTHLIKTRGQQVTLRCSPKSGHDTVSWYQQALGQGPQFIFQYYEEEERQRGNFPDRFSGHQFPNYSSELNVNALLLGDSALYLCASSSGLAVYNEQFFGPGTRLTVL.

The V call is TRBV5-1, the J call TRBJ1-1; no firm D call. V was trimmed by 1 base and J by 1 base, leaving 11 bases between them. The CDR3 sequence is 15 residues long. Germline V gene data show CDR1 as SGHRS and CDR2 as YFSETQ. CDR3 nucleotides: TGCGCCAGCAGCTTGATGCGGGAGGCGAACACTGAAGCTTTCTTT. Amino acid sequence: CASSLMREANTEAFF. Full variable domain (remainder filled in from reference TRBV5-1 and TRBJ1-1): KAGVTQTPRYLIKTRGQQVTLSCSPISGHRSVSWYQQTPGQGLQFLFEYFSETQRNKGNFPGRFSGRQFSNSRSEMNVSTLELGDSALYLCASSLMREANTEAFFGQGTRLTVV.

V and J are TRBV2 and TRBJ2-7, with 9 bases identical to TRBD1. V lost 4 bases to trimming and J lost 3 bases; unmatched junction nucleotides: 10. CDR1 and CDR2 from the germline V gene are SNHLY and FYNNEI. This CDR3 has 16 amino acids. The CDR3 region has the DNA TGTGCCAGCAGTGGGGGACAGGGAAAAGGACACTACGAGCAGTACTTC. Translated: CASSGGQGKGHYEQYF. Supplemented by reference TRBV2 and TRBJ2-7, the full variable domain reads EPEVTQTPSHQVTQMGQEVILRCVPISNHLYFYWYRQILGQKVEFLVSFYNNEISEKSEIFDDQFSVERPDGSNFTLKIRSTKLEDSAMYFCASSGGQGKGHYEQYFGPGTRLTVT.

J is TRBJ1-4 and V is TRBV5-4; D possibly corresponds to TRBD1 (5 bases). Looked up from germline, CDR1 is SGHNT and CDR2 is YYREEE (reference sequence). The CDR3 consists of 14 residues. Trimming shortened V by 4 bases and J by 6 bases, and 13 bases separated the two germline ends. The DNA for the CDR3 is TGTGCCAGCAGCCGTCAGGGTGGGGATGAAAAACTGTTTTTT. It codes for CASSRQGGDEKLFF. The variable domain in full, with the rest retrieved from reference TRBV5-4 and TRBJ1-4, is ETGVTQSPTHLIKTRGQQVTLRCSSQSGHNTVSWYQQALGQGPQFIFQYYREEENGRGNFPPRFSGLQFPNYSSELNVNALELDDSALYLCASSRQGGDEKLFFGSGTQLSVL.

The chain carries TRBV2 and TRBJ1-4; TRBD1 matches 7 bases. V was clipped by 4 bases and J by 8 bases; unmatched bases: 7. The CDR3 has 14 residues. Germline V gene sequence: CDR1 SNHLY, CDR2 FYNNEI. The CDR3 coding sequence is TGTGCCAGCAGTGCAGGGGGGCTCAGGGAAAAACTGTTTTTT. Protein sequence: CASSAGGLREKLFF.

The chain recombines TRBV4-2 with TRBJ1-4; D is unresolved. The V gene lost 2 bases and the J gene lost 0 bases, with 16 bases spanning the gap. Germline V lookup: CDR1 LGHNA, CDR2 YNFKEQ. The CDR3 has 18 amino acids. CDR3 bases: TGTGCCAGCAGCCAACGGCCGCCGCGGGGTGCAACTAATGAAAAACTGTTTTTT. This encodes CASSQRPPRGATNEKLFF.

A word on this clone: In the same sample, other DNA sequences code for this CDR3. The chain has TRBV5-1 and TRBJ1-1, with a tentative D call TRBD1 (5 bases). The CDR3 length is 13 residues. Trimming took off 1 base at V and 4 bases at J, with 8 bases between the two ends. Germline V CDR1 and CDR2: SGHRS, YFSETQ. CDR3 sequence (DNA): TGCGCCAGCAGCTTGACCGGGGCCACTGAAGCTTTCTTT. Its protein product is CASSLTGATEAFF.

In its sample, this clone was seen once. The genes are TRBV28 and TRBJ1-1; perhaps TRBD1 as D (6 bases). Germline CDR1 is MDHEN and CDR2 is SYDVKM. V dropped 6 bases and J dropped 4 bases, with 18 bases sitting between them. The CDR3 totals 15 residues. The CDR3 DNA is TGTGCCAGCAGCCTGAGGACAGTTGGAAGCACTGAAGCTTTCTTT. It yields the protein CASSLRTVGSTEAFF.

CDR3 sequence: CASSELAGADTQYF. As DNA, the CDR3 is TGTGCCAGCAGTGAGCTAGCGGGGGCAGATACGCAGTATTTT. The chain uses TRBV6-4 and TRBJ2-3, with 10 bases aligning to TRBD2. CDR3 length: 14 amino acids. Germline CDR1 reads MRHNA; CDR2 reads SNTAGT. J was trimmed by 4 bases and V by 3 bases; bases with no gene match: 1.

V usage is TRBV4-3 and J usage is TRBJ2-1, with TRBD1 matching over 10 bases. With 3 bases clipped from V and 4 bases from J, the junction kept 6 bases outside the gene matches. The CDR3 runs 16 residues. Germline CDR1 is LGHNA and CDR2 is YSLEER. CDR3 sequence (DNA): TGCGCCAGCAGCCACCGACAGGGGGCGCGGTACAATGAGCAGTTCTTC. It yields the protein CASSHRQGARYNEQFF.

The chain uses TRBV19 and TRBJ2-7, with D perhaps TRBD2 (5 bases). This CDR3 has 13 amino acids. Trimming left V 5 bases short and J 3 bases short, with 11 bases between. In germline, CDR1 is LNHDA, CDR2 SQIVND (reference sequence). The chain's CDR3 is CASSSYGDYEQYF. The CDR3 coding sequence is TGTGCCAGTAGTTCCTACGGGGACTACGAGCAGTACTTC.

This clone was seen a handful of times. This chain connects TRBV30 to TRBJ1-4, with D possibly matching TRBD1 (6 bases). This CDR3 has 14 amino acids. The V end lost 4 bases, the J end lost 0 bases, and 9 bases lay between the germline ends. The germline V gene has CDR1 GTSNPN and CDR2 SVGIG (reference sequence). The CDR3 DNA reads TGTGCCTGGATGAACAGGGCAACTAATGAAAAACTGTTTTTT. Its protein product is CAWMNRATNEKLFF.

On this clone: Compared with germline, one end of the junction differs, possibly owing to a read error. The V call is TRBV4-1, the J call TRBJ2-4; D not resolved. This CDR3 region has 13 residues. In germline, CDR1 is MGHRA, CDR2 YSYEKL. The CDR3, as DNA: TGTGCCAGCAGCCAGGATGCCAAAAACATTCAGTACTTC. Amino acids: CASSQDAKNIQYF.

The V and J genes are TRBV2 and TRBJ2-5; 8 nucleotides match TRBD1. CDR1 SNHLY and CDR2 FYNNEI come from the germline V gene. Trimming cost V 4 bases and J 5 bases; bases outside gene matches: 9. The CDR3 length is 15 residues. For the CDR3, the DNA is TGTGCCAGCAGTGGTAGGGCAGGGGGCGAGGAGACCCAGTACTTC. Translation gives CASSGRAGGEETQYF.

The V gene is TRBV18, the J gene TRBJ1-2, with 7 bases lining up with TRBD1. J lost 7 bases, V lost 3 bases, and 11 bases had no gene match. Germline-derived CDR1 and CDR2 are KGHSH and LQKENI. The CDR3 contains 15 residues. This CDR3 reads CASSPRDSRSSGYTF. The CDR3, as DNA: TGTGCCAGCTCACCCCGGGACAGCCGTTCCAGTGGCTACACCTTC.

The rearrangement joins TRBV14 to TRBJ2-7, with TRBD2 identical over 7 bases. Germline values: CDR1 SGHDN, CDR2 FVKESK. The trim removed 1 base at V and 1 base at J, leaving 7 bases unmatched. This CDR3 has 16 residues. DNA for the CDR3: TGTGCCAGCAGCCAAGGTCTAAGCGGGGCATCCTACGAGCAGTACTTC. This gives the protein CASSQGLSGASYEQYF.

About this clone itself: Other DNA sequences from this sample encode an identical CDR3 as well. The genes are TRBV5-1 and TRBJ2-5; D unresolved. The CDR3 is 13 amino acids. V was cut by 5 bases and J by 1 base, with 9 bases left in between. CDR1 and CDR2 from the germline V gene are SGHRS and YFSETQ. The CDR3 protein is CASSVAVQETQYF. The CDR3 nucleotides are TGCGCCAGCAGTGTCGCGGTCCAAGAGACCCAGTACTTC.

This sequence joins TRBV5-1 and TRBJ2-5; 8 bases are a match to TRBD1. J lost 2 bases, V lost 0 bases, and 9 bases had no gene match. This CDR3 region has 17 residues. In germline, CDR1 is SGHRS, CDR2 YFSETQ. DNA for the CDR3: TGCGCCAGCAGCTTGGCAGTTGTCGGGGACAGGCAAGAGACCCAGTACTTC. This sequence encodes CASSLAVVGDRQETQYF.

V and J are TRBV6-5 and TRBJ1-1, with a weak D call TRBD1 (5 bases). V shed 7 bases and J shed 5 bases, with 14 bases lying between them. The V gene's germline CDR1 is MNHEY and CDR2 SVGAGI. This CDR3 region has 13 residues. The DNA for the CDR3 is TGTGCCAGCACCCGCTGGGGCGGAACTGAAGCTTTCTTT. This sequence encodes CASTRWGGTEAFF.

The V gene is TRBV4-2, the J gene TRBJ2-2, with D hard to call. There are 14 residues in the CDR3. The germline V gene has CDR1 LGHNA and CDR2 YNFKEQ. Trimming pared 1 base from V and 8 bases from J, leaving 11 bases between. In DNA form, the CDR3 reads TGTGCCAGCAGCCAAGTGCCCTTGGGTGGGGAGCTGTTTTTT. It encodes CASSQVPLGGELFF.

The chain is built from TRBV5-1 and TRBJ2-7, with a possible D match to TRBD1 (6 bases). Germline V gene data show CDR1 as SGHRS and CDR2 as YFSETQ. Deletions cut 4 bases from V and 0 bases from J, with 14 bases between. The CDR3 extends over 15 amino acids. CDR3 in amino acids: CASSRKTGSSYEQYF. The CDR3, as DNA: TGCGCCAGCAGCCGAAAAACAGGGAGCTCCTACGAGCAGTACTTC.

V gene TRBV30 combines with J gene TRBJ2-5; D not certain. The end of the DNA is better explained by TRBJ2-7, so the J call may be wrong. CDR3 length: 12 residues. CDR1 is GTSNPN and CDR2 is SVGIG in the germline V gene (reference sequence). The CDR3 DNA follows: TGTGCCTGGAGTGTAATGGGATACGAGCAGTACTTC. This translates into CAWSVMGYEQYF.

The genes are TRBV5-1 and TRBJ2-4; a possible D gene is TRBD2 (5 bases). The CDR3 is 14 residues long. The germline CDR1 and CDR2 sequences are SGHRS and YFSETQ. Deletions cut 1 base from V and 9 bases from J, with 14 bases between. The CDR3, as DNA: TGCGCCAGCAGCTTGTCCGGGGAACTCGGCATTCAGTACTTC. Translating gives CASSLSGELGIQYF.

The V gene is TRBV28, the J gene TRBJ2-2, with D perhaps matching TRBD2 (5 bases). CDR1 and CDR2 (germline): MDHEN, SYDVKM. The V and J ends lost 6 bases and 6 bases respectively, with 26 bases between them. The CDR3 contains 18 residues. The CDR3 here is CASRPAARLRSRSGELFF. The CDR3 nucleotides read TGTGCCAGCAGACCAGCGGCCCGTCTGAGATCGCGATCCGGGGAGCTGTTTTTT.

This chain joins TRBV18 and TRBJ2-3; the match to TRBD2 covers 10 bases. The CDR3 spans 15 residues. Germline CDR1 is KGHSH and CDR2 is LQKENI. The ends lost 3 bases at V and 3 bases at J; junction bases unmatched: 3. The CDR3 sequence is CASSPSSGSTDTQYF. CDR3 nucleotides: TGTGCCAGCTCACCCTCTAGCGGGAGTACAGATACGCAGTATTTT.

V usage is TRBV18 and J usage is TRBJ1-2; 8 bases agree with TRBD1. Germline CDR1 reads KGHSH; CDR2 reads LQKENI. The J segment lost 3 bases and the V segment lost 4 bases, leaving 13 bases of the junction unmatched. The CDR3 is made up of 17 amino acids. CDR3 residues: CASSLKPTGAADYGYTF. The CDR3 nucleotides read TGTGCCAGCTCACTCAAGCCGACAGGGGCCGCCGACTATGGCTACACCTTC.

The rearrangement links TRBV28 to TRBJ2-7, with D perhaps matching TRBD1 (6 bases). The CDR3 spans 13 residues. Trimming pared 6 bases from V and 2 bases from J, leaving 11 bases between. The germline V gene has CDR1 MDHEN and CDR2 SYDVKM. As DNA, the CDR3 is TGTGCCAGCAGAATCGGGACAACCTACGAGCAGTACTTC. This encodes CASRIGTTYEQYF. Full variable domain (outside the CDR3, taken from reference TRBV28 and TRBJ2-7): DVKVTQSSRYLVKRTGEKVFLECVQDMDHENMFWYRQDPGLGLRLIYFSYDVKMKEKGDIPEGYSVSREKKERFSLILESASTNQTSMYLCASRIGTTYEQYFGPGTRLTVT.